This TCR beta chain originates from a study of blood T cell repertoires in COVID-19. Participants' reported clinical history set cohort assignment. Looked up from germline, CDR1 is MGHRA and CDR2 is YSYEKL. The CDR3 sequence is 20 residues long. V lost 1 base and J lost 3, with 25 bases in between. Libraries were prepared by immunoSEQ multiplex PCR; TCRdb keeps only in-frame clonotypes and omits some of them. The sample carries under 300,000 clones, around 93% recorded once. This receptor was obtained from a human donor in a cohort exposed to, infected with or recovered from COVID-19 (not recorded which). The donor label of this sample is uncertain. The genes are TRBV4-1 and TRBJ1-5, with D perhaps matching TRBD1 (5 bases). Sequenced material: PBMCs or T cells enriched from blood (not recorded which). In DNA, the CDR3 is TGCGCCAGCAGCCAAGGAATTAGGGGCCGCCAAACCCCACCCAATCAGCCCCAGCATTTT. This translates into CASSQGIRGRQTPPNQPQHF.